Below are 27 T cell receptor beta chains sequenced from a single sample in a study of T cells in localized non-small cell lung cancer. This table comes from immunoSEQ multiplex PCR, and its TCRdb copy is limited to in-frame clones, with some not included. The profile covers about 33,000 clones, with 92% appearing a single time and approximately 2% taken by the ten largest. This specimen consisted of peripheral blood, obtained before any cancer treatment. Receptors were obtained from a female donor at least 60 years old with stage I lung adenocarcinoma.

The gene calls are TRBV19 and TRBJ1-2; tentative D call: TRBD1 (6 bases). V was trimmed by 5 bases and J by 5 bases, leaving 15 bases between them. Germline lookup yields CDR1 LNHDA and CDR2 SQIVND (reference sequence). CDR3 length equals 14 residues. Here the CDR3 reads CASSLWGQAYGYTF. CDR3 coding DNA: TGTGCCAGTAGTCTTTGGGGGCAGGCATATGGCTACACCTTC.

CDR3 sequence (DNA): TGTGCCAGCAGCCCCCTCGAGGGATTGGGCTATGGCTACACCTTC. The encoded protein is CASSPLEGLGYGYTF. The chain is built from TRBV5-6 and TRBJ1-2, with unresolved D. The CDR3 is 15 residues long. The germline V gene encodes CDR1 SGHDT and CDR2 YYEEEE. V gave up 4 bases and J gave up 4 bases, with 17 bases separating them.

The chain links TRBV7-8 to TRBJ2-5; the D gene is possibly TRBD2 (7 bases). Germline CDR1 SGHVS, CDR2 FQNEAQ. V was trimmed by 4 bases and J by 4 bases, leaving 16 bases between them. This CDR3 is built from 15 residues. CDR3 bases: TGTGCCAGCAGCTCCCAAGGGGGGGGGCTAGAGACCCAGTACTTC. Translation: CASSSQGGGLETQYF.

The chain joins TRBV6-6 to TRBJ2-5; possibly TRBD2 for D (6 bases). The CDR3 totals 15 residues. V was clipped by 5 bases and J by 5 bases, with 18 bases between them. CDR1 and CDR2 (germline): MNHNY, SVGAGI (reference sequence). The CDR3 DNA reads as TGTGCCAGCAGTCCCGGGACTTCCCTGGGGGAGACCCAGTACTTC. The encoded protein is CASSPGTSLGETQYF.

This chain uses TRBV7-2 with TRBJ1-2; D unresolved. The CDR3 contains 13 residues. Germline CDR1 and CDR2: SGHTA and FQGNSA. The V gene lost 4 bases and the J gene lost 4 bases, with 10 bases spanning the gap. Here the CDR3 reads CASSSIRIYGYTF. The CDR3 region has the DNA TGTGCCAGCAGCTCGATACGGATCTATGGCTACACCTTC.

This clone was observed a single time. The V call is TRBV6-1, the J call TRBJ2-1; D is perhaps TRBD2 (6 bases). Germline V gene lookup returns CDR1 MNHNS and CDR2 SASEGT. The CDR3 totals 18 residues. V shed 4 bases and J shed 1 base, with 20 bases lying between them. CDR3 loop: CASSGATTGLLSYNEQFF. The CDR3, as DNA: TGTGCCAGCAGTGGAGCCACTACGGGACTCCTGTCCTACAATGAGCAGTTCTTC.

This clone was observed once. This sequence joins TRBV27 and TRBJ1-1, with 8 positions matching TRBD1. CDR1 and CDR2 from the germline V gene are MNHEY and SMNVEV (reference sequence). The CDR3 has 14 residues. J lost 1 base, V lost 6 bases, and 4 bases had no gene match. The CDR3 loop reads CASRPGTGNTEAFF. The CDR3 region has the DNA TGTGCCAGCAGACCCGGGACAGGGAACACTGAAGCTTTCTTT.

The J gene is TRBJ1-1, the V gene TRBV30; the match to TRBD1 covers 11 bases. This CDR3 region has 15 residues. Germline CDR1 and CDR2: GTSNPN and SVGIG (reference sequence). The ends lost 7 bases at V and 0 bases at J; junction bases unmatched: 7. The chain's CDR3 is CASRDRGLMNTEAFF. The CDR3 nucleotides read TGTGCCTCCCGGGACAGGGGGTTGATGAACACTGAAGCTTTCTTT.

This clone was counted between two and nine times. The V call is TRBV11-2, the J call TRBJ2-7; perhaps TRBD1 as D (6 bases). V shed 2 bases and J shed 1 base, with 18 bases lying between them. Germline values: CDR1 SGHAT, CDR2 FQNNGV. CDR3 length: 17 residues. CDR3 nucleotides: TGTGCCAGCAGCTTAAGCGCACAGGGATCTTCTTCCTACGAGCAGTACTTC. Protein sequence: CASSLSAQGSSSYEQYF. The full variable domain, in which reference TRBV11-2 and TRBJ2-7 provide the parts outside the CDR3, is EAGVAQSPRYKIIEKRQSVAFWCNPISGHATLYWYQQILGQGPKLLIQFQNNGVVDDSQLPKDRFSAERLKGVDSTLKIQPAKLEDSAVYLCASSLSAQGSSSYEQYFGPGTRLTVT.

The CDR3 spells CASSLSITGAVVNTGELFF. The CDR3 DNA is TGTGCCAGCAGTTTATCAATAACGGGGGCCGTAGTAAACACCGGGGAGCTGTTTTTT. The V and J genes are TRBV27 and TRBJ2-2; either TRBD1 or TRBD2 may supply D (6 bases each). With 0 bases removed from V and 2 bases from J, the gap between germline ends came to 19 bases. The CDR3 has 19 amino acids. The germline gives CDR1 MNHEY, CDR2 SMNVEV (reference sequence).

V gene TRBV19 combines with J gene TRBJ2-5; the D gene is possibly TRBD2 (7 bases). The CDR3 contains 15 residues. Trimming removed 1 base at V and 4 bases at J, with 13 bases between. Germline loops: CDR1 LNHDA, CDR2 SQIVND (reference sequence). CDR3 amino acids: CASSIGGGPAETQYF. DNA of the CDR3: TGTGCCAGTAGTATAGGGGGGGGCCCCGCAGAGACCCAGTACTTC. Together with reference TRBV19 and TRBJ2-5, the CDR3 gives the full variable domain: DGGITQSPKYLFRKEGQNVTLSCEQNLNHDAMYWYRQDPGQGLRLIYYSQIVNDFQKGDIAEGYSVSREKKESFPLTVTSAQKNPTAFYLCASSIGGGPAETQYFGPGTRLLVL.

The rearrangement joins TRBV7-9 to TRBJ1-2, with D perhaps matching TRBD1 (6 bases). Germline assignment: CDR1 SEHNR and CDR2 FQNEAQ (reference sequence). This CDR3 comprises 13 residues. Trimming stripped 8 bases from V and 3 bases from J, with 13 bases between. The CDR3 sequence is CASGQGSYYGYTF. CDR3 DNA sequence: TGTGCCAGCGGTCAGGGGTCATACTATGGCTACACCTTC.

The chain links TRBV6-4 to TRBJ2-6; weak D call: TRBD1 (6 bases). The CDR3 sequence is 18 residues long. Trimming took off 5 bases at V and 2 bases at J, with 19 bases between the two ends. CDR1 MRHNA and CDR2 SNTAGT come from the germline V gene. The CDR3: CASSRETLGGPGANVLTF. The CDR3 region has the DNA TGTGCCAGCAGTCGGGAAACACTAGGGGGTCCTGGGGCCAACGTCCTGACTTTC.

V and J are TRBV5-1 and TRBJ2-7; D is unresolved. Germline-derived CDR1 and CDR2 are SGHRS and YFSETQ. This CDR3 contains 13 residues. Trimming shortened V by 7 bases and J by 0 bases, and 11 bases separated the two germline ends. CDR3 sequence reads: CASARQDSYEQYF. CDR3 bases: TGCGCCAGCGCTAGGCAGGACTCCTACGAGCAGTACTTC.

The chain employs TRBV7-6 and TRBJ1-3; 8 nucleotides agree with TRBD1. The CDR3 loop spans 16 amino acids. The germline gives CDR1 SGHVS, CDR2 FNYEAQ. Germline trimming cut 5 bases from V and 0 bases from J; bases unmatched to any gene: 6. The CDR3, as DNA: TGTGCCAGCAGCCAGGGGACAGGCTACTCTGGAAACACCATATATTTT. Translating gives CASSQGTGYSGNTIYF.

The J gene is TRBJ2-1, the V gene TRBV30; D not resolved. Trimming removed 5 bases at V and 5 bases at J, with 16 bases between. Looked up from germline, CDR1 is GTSNPN and CDR2 is SVGIG (reference sequence). This CDR3 region has 14 residues. The CDR3 nucleotides read TGTGCCTGGGGTAGACTTAATATTAACAATGAGCAGTTCTTC. This gives the protein CAWGRLNINNEQFF.

This chain joins TRBV19 and TRBJ1-5; D uncertain. Trimming removed 4 bases at V and 1 base at J, with 5 bases between. The CDR3 spans 13 residues. Germline-derived CDR1 and CDR2 are LNHDA and SQIVND (reference sequence). The CDR3 here is CASSTISNQPQHF. Written as DNA, the CDR3 is TGTGCCAGTAGTACGATAAGCAATCAGCCCCAGCATTTT.

This clone was seen more than once but under ten times. The V and J genes are TRBV10-3 and TRBJ1-1; D is perhaps TRBD1 (5 bases). Trimming left V 2 bases short and J 6 bases short, with 10 bases between. CDR1 is ENHRY and CDR2 is SYGVKD in the germline V gene. CDR3 length equals 13 residues. CDR3 bases: TGTGCCATCAGTGAGAGGGGTCCTTCTGAAGCTTTCTTT. Encoded protein: CAISERGPSEAFF.

This sequence joins TRBV19 and TRBJ1-5; maybe TRBD1 (6 bases). V was cut by 3 bases and J by 4 bases, with 7 bases left in between. CDR3 length: 13 residues. The germline V gene encodes CDR1 LNHDA and CDR2 SQIVND (reference sequence). The CDR3 protein is CASSIGQNQPQHF. The CDR3 DNA reads as TGTGCCAGTAGTATCGGACAGAATCAGCCCCAGCATTTT.

This chain joins TRBV9 and TRBJ2-1; no reliable D call. Germline CDR1 and CDR2: SGDLS and YYNGEE. The CDR3 is 14 residues long. Trimming left V 0 bases short and J 6 bases short, with 10 bases between. The CDR3 DNA follows: TGTGCCAGCAGCGTAGAACCAGCAGGCAATGAGCAGTTCTTC. This translates into CASSVEPAGNEQFF.

The chain joins TRBV10-3 to TRBJ2-2; a possible D gene is TRBD2 (5 bases). V lost 10 bases, J lost 4 bases, and 16 bases lay in between. The CDR3 covers 14 residues. The germline V gene has CDR1 ENHRY and CDR2 SYGVKD. The CDR3 protein is CATQGSAGTGELFF. The CDR3 nucleotides are TGTGCCACGCAAGGGAGCGCGGGCACCGGGGAGCTGTTTTTT.

This rearrangement joins TRBV4-1 to TRBJ1-1, with 7 nucleotides matching TRBD1. The CDR3 sequence is 16 residues long. Germline CDR1 and CDR2: MGHRA and YSYEKL. The V segment lost 4 bases and the J segment 1 base; nucleotides outside the gene matches: 9. The chain's CDR3 is CASSRRQGAPNTEAFF. DNA of the CDR3: TGCGCCAGCAGCCGCCGACAGGGAGCCCCGAACACTGAAGCTTTCTTT.

The chain's CDR3 is CASSRGVLGGTDTQYF. The CDR3 DNA is TGTGCCAGCAGCCGCGGGGTTCTCGGGGGGACAGATACGCAGTATTTT. The gene calls are TRBV4-2 and TRBJ2-3, with 7 bases fitting TRBD2. This CDR3 region has 16 residues. Germline V gene lookup returns CDR1 LGHNA and CDR2 YNFKEQ. The J segment lost 3 bases and the V segment lost 4 bases, leaving 10 bases of the junction unmatched.

This clone was recorded only once. This rearrangement joins TRBV7-6 to TRBJ2-7; possibly TRBD2 for D (6 bases). This CDR3 spans 14 amino acids. V lost 4 bases and J lost 1, with 11 bases in between. CDR1 is SGHVS and CDR2 is FNYEAQ in the germline V gene. The CDR3, as DNA: TGTGCCAGCAGCTCGGGCAGCGGGTCCTACGAGCAGTACTTC. Amino acids: CASSSGSGSYEQYF.

The CDR3 DNA sequence: TGTGCCAGCAGTGCCGAGGGGGGGAATGAGCAGTTCTTC. Translated: CASSAEGGNEQFF. The chain recombines TRBV6-4 with TRBJ2-1; D might be TRBD2 (7 bases). The CDR3 loop spans 13 amino acids. Trimming took 4 bases from V and 7 from J, leaving 11 bases between them. Germline-derived CDR1 and CDR2 are MRHNA and SNTAGT.

The rearrangement uses TRBV27 and TRBJ2-1; D gene uncertain. This CDR3 spans 16 amino acids. Germline CDR1 reads MNHEY; CDR2 reads SMNVEV (reference sequence). V was trimmed by 2 bases and J by 2 bases, leaving 13 bases between them. CDR3 coding DNA: TGTGCCAGCAGTTTAAGGTACTCACCCACCTACAATGAGCAGTTCTTC. Amino acid sequence: CASSLRYSPTYNEQFF.

This chain uses TRBV7-3 with TRBJ1-1; D is perhaps TRBD1 (6 bases). The CDR3 is made up of 13 amino acids. Germline CDR1 reads SGHTA; CDR2 reads FQGTGA. The germline V and J ends were trimmed by 1 base and 8 bases, with 11 bases remaining between them. The CDR3 DNA is TGTGCCAGCAGCTTAAGGTTCGGGACAGAAGCTTTCTTT. Its translation: CASSLRFGTEAFF.